The 4 T cell receptor beta chains reported below all come from one sample, sequenced in a study of cytomegalovirus exposure and HLA in healthy donors. 60 Vbeta and 13 Jbeta primers were used in PCR. Generated by immunoSEQ multiplex PCR, the TCRdb table keeps only in-frame clones and is missing some. The sample contains 150,000 to 200,000 clones, about 88% of which appear only once. Input material: PBMCs. The receptors come from a woman under 30 in good health and CMV-seronegative.

The chain has TRBV6-6 and TRBJ1-4, with D unresolved. Germline-derived CDR1 and CDR2 are MNHNY and SVGAGI (reference sequence). V lost 6 bases to trimming and J lost 6 bases, with 14 bases between them. This CDR3 has 14 residues. The CDR3 DNA follows: TGTGCCAGCAGACTCAGCAGCCTAGATGAAAAACTGTTTTTT. It yields the protein CASRLSSLDEKLFF.

This clone was counted a few times. V and J are TRBV5-8 and TRBJ1-3; D gene uncertain. This CDR3 has 16 residues. CDR1 and CDR2 from the germline V gene are SGHTS and YDEGEE. V gave up 0 bases and J gave up 0 bases, with 10 bases separating them. The CDR3 sequence is CASSLGNTISGNTIYF. CDR3 DNA: TGTGCCAGCAGCTTGGGAAACACTATCTCTGGAAACACCATATATTTT. Combining the CDR3 with reference TRBV5-8 and TRBJ1-3 gives the whole variable domain EAGVTQSPTHLIKTRGQQATLRCSPISGHTSVYWYQQALGLGLQFLLWYDEGEERNRGNFPPRFSGRQFPNYSSELNVNALELEDSALYLCASSLGNTISGNTIYFGEGSWLTVV.

This clone was recorded only once. The rearrangement links TRBV27 to TRBJ2-7; 7 bases agree with TRBD1. Germline V lookup: CDR1 MNHEY, CDR2 SMNVEV (reference sequence). The V and J ends lost 5 bases and 5 bases, in that order; junction bases with no gene match: 3. The CDR3 consists of 12 residues. This chain's CDR3 is CASSQQGNEQYF. The CDR3 nucleotides read TGTGCCAGCAGTCAACAGGGGAACGAGCAGTACTTC.

CDR3 region: CASSAPGRVLFPNYEQYF. CDR3 DNA sequence: TGTGCCAGCAGTGCGCCAGGCAGGGTCCTATTTCCTAATTACGAGCAGTACTTC. This chain joins TRBV28 and TRBJ2-7, with D possibly TRBD1 on 5 matching bases. CDR3 size: 18 residues. Deletions cut 5 bases from V and 4 bases from J, with 27 bases between. Germline V gene lookup returns CDR1 MDHEN and CDR2 SYDVKM. The full variable domain, with the rest looked up from reference TRBV28 and TRBJ2-7, is DVKVTQSSRYLVKRTGEKVFLECVQDMDHENMFWYRQDPGLGLRLIYFSYDVKMKEKGDIPEGYSVSREKKERFSLILESASTNQTSMYLCASSAPGRVLFPNYEQYFGPGTRLTVT.